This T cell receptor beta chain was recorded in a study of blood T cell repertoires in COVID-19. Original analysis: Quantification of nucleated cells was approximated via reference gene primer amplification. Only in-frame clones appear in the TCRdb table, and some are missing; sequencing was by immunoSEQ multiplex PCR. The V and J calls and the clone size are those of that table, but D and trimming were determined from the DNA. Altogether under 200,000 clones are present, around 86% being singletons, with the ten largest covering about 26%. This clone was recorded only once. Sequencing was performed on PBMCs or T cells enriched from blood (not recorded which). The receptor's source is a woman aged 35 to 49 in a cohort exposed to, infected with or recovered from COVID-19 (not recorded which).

The CDR3 DNA reads TGTGCCAGCAGCGAGACAGGGGGCTACGAAAAACTGTTTTTT. Its protein product is CASSETGGYEKLFF. V gene TRBV28 combines with J gene TRBJ1-4; 10 bases are a match to TRBD1. V was clipped by 6 bases and J by 8 bases; unmatched bases: 6. Germline loops: CDR1 MDHEN, CDR2 SYDVKM. The CDR3 has 14 amino acids.